The source of this TCR beta chain is a study of T cell responses to AZD1222 COVID-19 vaccine. Study-level results: Most donors were white British and more were female, and clonal diversity was possibly underestimated. Baseline seropositives among AZD1222 recipients totaled only 5 to 7. Unmutated variant regions reportedly attract nearly half of all spike-specific TCRs. Regions 160-218 and 743-854 dominated among vaccine-associated CD4 TCRs spanning spike.

In regard to this clone: No antigen is known for it.

The method was immunoSEQ multiplex PCR; TCRdb's version includes in-frame clones alone and lacks a portion of them. The data contain around 140,000 clones, approximately 85% of them singletons. Germline loops: CDR1 GTSNPN, CDR2 SVGIG (reference sequence). V lost 1 base and J lost 10, with 20 bases in between. The CDR3 spans 16 residues. Here the sequenced sample was peripheral blood, taken 28 days after the second dose of the MenACWY control vaccine. The V and J genes are TRBV30 and TRBJ1-6; D is ambiguous. The receptor was isolated from an adult who received the MenACWY meningococcal vaccine as a control. CDR3 DNA: TGTGCCTGGAGTGGGTTTTCGTTGTCGATGGACTCACCCCTCCACTTT. As protein: CAWSGFSLSMDSPLHF.